The 27 T cell receptor beta chains presented below share a single source sample, sequenced in a study of T cell responses to AZD1222 COVID-19 vaccine. Sequencing was performed with immunoSEQ multiplex PCR; in TCRdb, only in-frame clones are kept and a portion is missing. The sample lists about 130,000 clones; under 90% were seen once. The sequences come from peripheral blood, collected on day 0 of AZD1222 vaccination. The source of these receptors is an adult in good health.

V and J are TRBV5-4 and TRBJ1-2; 8 bases map to TRBD1. Germline V gene lookup returns CDR1 SGHNT and CDR2 YYREEE (reference sequence). J lost 3 bases, V lost 5 bases, and 3 bases had no gene match. The CDR3 runs to 13 residues. The CDR3 sequence: CASSAQGDYGYTF. The CDR3 DNA is TGTGCCAGCAGTGCACAGGGGGACTATGGCTACACCTTC.

The genes are TRBV6-5 and TRBJ2-3; D not certain. The germline V and J ends were trimmed by 7 bases and 3 bases, with 8 bases remaining between them. The CDR3 is made up of 12 amino acids. Looked up from germline, CDR1 is MNHEY and CDR2 is SVGAGI. For the CDR3, the DNA is TGTGCCAGCACGCCAGCTACAGATACGCAGTATTTT. The encoded protein is CASTPATDTQYF.

CDR3 coding DNA: TGTGCCAGCTCACCCCTCACGGCAGCGGCAGGGAGCTCCTATAATTCACCCCTCCACTTT. Encoded protein: CASSPLTAAAGSSYNSPLHF. This sequence joins TRBV18 and TRBJ1-6; D is perhaps TRBD1 (5 bases). In germline, CDR1 is KGHSH, CDR2 LQKENI. Trimming took 3 bases from V and 0 from J, leaving 21 bases between them. The CDR3 sequence is 20 residues long.

V gene TRBV11-3 combines with J gene TRBJ1-5; maybe TRBD1 (5 bases). The CDR3 contains 16 residues. The germline CDR1 and CDR2 sequences are SGHNT and YENEEA. Between the trimmed V and J ends, which lost 8 bases and 0 bases, there was a span of 17 bases. CDR3 nucleotides: TGTGCCAGCTCGGACACCCCCGATATTAGCAATCAGCCCCAGCATTTT. Its protein product is CASSDTPDISNQPQHF.

This chain connects TRBV4-3 to TRBJ1-6, with 8 bases that match TRBD1. The CDR3 contains 16 residues. The germline CDR1 and CDR2 sequences are LGHNA and YSLEER. Trimming at V came to 6 bases and at J to 6 bases, leaving 10 bases not matched to a gene. The DNA of the CDR3 is TGCGCCAGCAGTCAGGGGGCTCGAGCTGTTAATTCACCCCTCCACTTT. This translates into CASSQGARAVNSPLHF.

CDR3 in DNA: TGTGCCAGCAGCTCCCGACTAGCGGGGGGTCTTGTAGATACGCAGTATTTT. Protein: CASSSRLAGGLVDTQYF. This chain joins TRBV14 and TRBJ2-3, with 13 bases aligning to TRBD2. This CDR3 region has 17 residues. V lost 5 bases and J lost 5; bases outside the gene matches: 10. Germline V gives CDR1 SGHDN, CDR2 FVKESK.

The rearrangement joins TRBV25-1 to TRBJ1-2; no clear D. Trimming took off 1 base at V and 6 bases at J, with 12 bases between the two ends. Germline V gives CDR1 MGHDK, CDR2 SYGVNS. This CDR3 comprises 14 residues. Here the CDR3 reads CASSESNRVDGYTF. The CDR3 coding sequence is TGTGCCAGCAGTGAATCGAATAGGGTTGATGGCTACACCTTC.

The chain uses TRBV29-1 and TRBJ1-1; possible D gene TRBD1, 5 bases. V lost 1 base and J 2 bases, leaving 23 bases between the germline ends. CDR1 is SQVTM, CDR2 ANQGSEA, per germline. The CDR3 loop spans 18 amino acids. Here the CDR3 reads CSVEGVFGGGTLNTEAFF. CDR3 coding DNA: TGCAGCGTTGAAGGGGTGTTTGGCGGGGGTACCCTAAACACTGAAGCTTTCTTT.

V usage is TRBV13 and J usage is TRBJ2-3; possibly TRBD1 or TRBD2 for D (6 bases each). Germline-derived CDR1 and CDR2 are PRHDT and FYEKMQ (reference sequence). The CDR3 totals 17 residues. With 0 bases removed from V and 8 bases from J, the gap between germline ends came to 21 bases. CDR3 nucleotide sequence: TGTGCCAGCAGCTTAGGCGATGTGGTGTGGGGGGCTACTACGCAGTATTTT. This codes for CASSLGDVVWGATTQYF.

The chain joins TRBV13 to TRBJ2-1, with D hard to call. Germline CDR1 is PRHDT and CDR2 is FYEKMQ (reference sequence). Trimming cost V 3 bases and J 2 bases, with 11 bases left between them. The CDR3 consists of 15 residues. CDR3 sequence reads: CASSFGALPYNEQFF. CDR3 nucleotides: TGTGCCAGCAGCTTCGGCGCACTTCCCTACAATGAGCAGTTCTTC. Combining the CDR3 with reference TRBV13 and TRBJ2-1 gives the whole variable domain AAGVIQSPRHLIKEKRETATLKCYPIPRHDTVYWYQQGPGQDPQFLISFYEKMQSDKGSIPDRFSAQQFSDYHSELNMSSLELGDSALYFCASSFGALPYNEQFFGPGTRLTVL.

The rearrangement uses TRBV28 and TRBJ2-3; 8 bases agree with TRBD1. The CDR3 totals 14 residues. Germline CDR1 MDHEN, CDR2 SYDVKM. J gave up 1 base and V 3 bases, and 0 bases lay outside the gene matches. The CDR3 sequence: CASSLDRGTDTQYF. The DNA for the CDR3 is TGTGCCAGCAGTTTGGACAGGGGCACAGATACGCAGTATTTT.

The V call is TRBV6-2 or TRBV6-3, the J call TRBJ1-3; 8 bases match TRBD1. Germline CDR1 MNHEY, CDR2 SVGEGT. This CDR3 comprises 17 residues. The J segment lost 0 bases and the V segment lost 2 bases, leaving 6 bases of the junction unmatched. CDR3 coding DNA: TGTGCCAGCAGTTACCGGGGACAGGCAAACTCTGGAAACACCATATATTTT. It translates to CASSYRGQANSGNTIYF.

The chain couples TRBV4-1 to TRBJ1-2; 8 nucleotides match TRBD1. Trimming took 1 base from V and 4 from J; bases not matched to a gene: 5. This CDR3 is built from 15 residues. Germline loops: CDR1 MGHRA, CDR2 YSYEKL. In nucleotides, the CDR3 is TGCGCCAGCAGCCAAGCAGGGGGACAGGCCTATGGCTACACCTTC. Its translation is CASSQAGGQAYGYTF.

The V gene is TRBV27, the J gene TRBJ1-1; no firm D call. V lost 6 bases and J 6 bases, leaving 17 bases between the germline ends. The length of the CDR3 is 14 residues. From germline, CDR1 is MNHEY and CDR2 SMNVEV (reference sequence). Written as DNA, the CDR3 is TGTGCCAGCAGGAACCATTTACAGTGGGCTGAAGCTTTCTTT. Translated, it gives CASRNHLQWAEAFF.

The rearrangement joins TRBV6-2 or TRBV6-3 to TRBJ2-1, with 12 nucleotides matching TRBD2. The CDR3 runs 17 residues. With V trimmed by 4 bases and J by 8 bases, 12 bases remained unmatched. The V gene's germline CDR1 is MNHEY and CDR2 SVGEGT. CDR3 sequence: CASSSRPSGGAADEQFF. The CDR3 DNA reads TGTGCCAGCAGTTCCCGCCCTAGCGGGGGGGCCGCGGATGAGCAGTTCTTC.

This clone was observed a single time. V gene TRBV6-5 combines with J gene TRBJ1-5; D remains ambiguous. CDR1 and CDR2 (germline): MNHEY, SVGAGI. V was trimmed by 5 bases and J by 2 bases, leaving 13 bases between them. This CDR3 has 15 amino acids. This CDR3 is CASSPLGLGNQPQHF. The CDR3 DNA reads TGTGCCAGCAGTCCCCTTGGGCTGGGCAATCAGCCCCAGCATTTT.

This clone was observed a handful of times. This sequence joins TRBV28 and TRBJ1-4; D is unresolved. The germline CDR1 and CDR2 sequences are MDHEN and SYDVKM. The CDR3 runs 15 residues. The ends were cut back, 3 bases at V and 5 bases at J, with 13 bases in the middle. The CDR3 DNA reads TGTGCCAGCAGTTTCGGACGGAGCTTCAATGAAAAACTGTTTTTT. It encodes CASSFGRSFNEKLFF. The complete variable domain, with remaining parts taken from reference TRBV28 and TRBJ1-4, reads DVKVTQSSRYLVKRTGEKVFLECVQDMDHENMFWYRQDPGLGLRLIYFSYDVKMKEKGDIPEGYSVSREKKERFSLILESASTNQTSMYLCASSFGRSFNEKLFFGSGTQLSVL.

Concerning this clone: The germline gene is not matched at one end of the junction; a read error may be the cause. The chain is built from TRBV12-3 or TRBV12-4 and TRBJ2-2; the D is unclear. This CDR3 contains 13 residues. The CDR3: CASTLSSPGELFF. CDR3 bases: TGTGCCAGCACTTTAAGTTCCCCCGGGGAGCTGTTTTTT.

V gene TRBV3-1 (or the pseudogene TRBV3-2) combines with J gene TRBJ1-1; D is uncertain. CDR1 is LGHDT and CDR2 is YNNKEL in the germline V gene (reference sequence). V gave up 4 bases and J gave up 4 bases, with 13 bases separating them. This CDR3 region has 14 residues. The CDR3, as DNA: TGTGCCAGCAGCCCCGGCAGCCTGTTCACTGAAGCTTTCTTT. It is translated as CASSPGSLFTEAFF.

The CDR3: CASSPRTGYFNGNTIYF. The DNA for the CDR3 is TGTGCCAGCAGTCCCCGGACAGGGTACTTTAATGGAAACACCATATATTTT. The genes are TRBV28 and TRBJ1-3, with 8 nucleotides matching TRBD1. Germline V CDR1 and CDR2: MDHEN, SYDVKM. The CDR3 extends over 17 amino acids. J was trimmed by 3 bases and V by 5 bases; bases with no gene match: 12.

This clone was counted once. V usage is TRBV19 and J usage is TRBJ1-2; no clear D. Germline-derived CDR1 and CDR2 are LNHDA and SQIVND (reference sequence). The CDR3 spans 13 residues. V gave up 3 bases and J gave up 2 bases, with 7 bases separating them. In DNA, the CDR3 is TGTGCCAGTAGTATGTTGGCCAACTATGGCTACACCTTC. It encodes CASSMLANYGYTF.

This clone was detected once. This chain links TRBV6-2 or TRBV6-3 with TRBJ1-2; TRBD1 agrees at 12 bases. CDR1 is MNHEY and CDR2 is SVGEGT in the germline V gene. The J segment lost 14 bases and the V segment lost 7 bases, leaving 11 bases of the junction unmatched. The length of the CDR3 is 13 residues. Here the CDR3 reads CASTPFRDRGPTF. CDR3 nucleotide sequence: TGTGCCAGCACCCCCTTTCGGGACAGGGGGCCGACCTTC.

The genes are TRBV19 and TRBJ2-3, with D perhaps matching TRBD2 (6 bases). V gave up 5 bases and J gave up 2 bases, with 14 bases separating them. This CDR3 contains 15 residues. The germline gives CDR1 LNHDA, CDR2 SQIVND (reference sequence). This CDR3 reads CASSRGGRDTDTQYF. The CDR3 nucleotides are TGTGCCAGTAGTCGAGGAGGGCGGGACACAGATACGCAGTATTTT.

V gene TRBV5-6 combines with J gene TRBJ1-4, with D perhaps TRBD1 (5 bases). The CDR3 totals 13 residues. Trimming shortened V by 0 bases and J by 7 bases, and 7 bases separated the two germline ends. CDR1 and CDR2 (germline): SGHDT, YYEEEE. For the CDR3, the DNA is TGTGCCAGCAGCTTGGACAGGAGTGAAAAACTGTTTTTT. This encodes CASSLDRSEKLFF.

The rearrangement links TRBV7-8 to TRBJ1-2; 7 positions match TRBD1. The CDR3 is 14 residues long. Germline V CDR1 and CDR2: SGHVS, FQNEAQ. Trimming took 1 base from V and 3 from J; bases not matched to a gene: 2. The CDR3 DNA reads as TGTGCCAGCAGCTTAGGGACAGGAGACTATGGCTACACCTTC. This gives the protein CASSLGTGDYGYTF.

This clone was found a few times. The V and J genes are TRBV18 and TRBJ1-2; D call uncertain. Germline V gene data show CDR1 as KGHSH and CDR2 as LQKENI. CDR3 length: 14 residues. The V end was cut by 4 bases, the J end by 3 bases, with 12 bases between. CDR3 loop: CASSRDPDYYGYTF. The DNA of the CDR3 is TGTGCCAGCTCACGTGATCCAGATTACTATGGCTACACCTTC.

The chain couples TRBV5-1 to TRBJ2-5, with 11 positions matching TRBD1. This CDR3 comprises 15 residues. V gave up 4 bases and J gave up 4 bases; unmatched junction bases: 6. Per germline, CDR1 SGHRS and CDR2 YFSETQ. CDR3 DNA sequence: TGCGCCAGCAGCGCCTCCGGGACAGGGGGAGAGACCCAGTACTTC. It codes for CASSASGTGGETQYF.